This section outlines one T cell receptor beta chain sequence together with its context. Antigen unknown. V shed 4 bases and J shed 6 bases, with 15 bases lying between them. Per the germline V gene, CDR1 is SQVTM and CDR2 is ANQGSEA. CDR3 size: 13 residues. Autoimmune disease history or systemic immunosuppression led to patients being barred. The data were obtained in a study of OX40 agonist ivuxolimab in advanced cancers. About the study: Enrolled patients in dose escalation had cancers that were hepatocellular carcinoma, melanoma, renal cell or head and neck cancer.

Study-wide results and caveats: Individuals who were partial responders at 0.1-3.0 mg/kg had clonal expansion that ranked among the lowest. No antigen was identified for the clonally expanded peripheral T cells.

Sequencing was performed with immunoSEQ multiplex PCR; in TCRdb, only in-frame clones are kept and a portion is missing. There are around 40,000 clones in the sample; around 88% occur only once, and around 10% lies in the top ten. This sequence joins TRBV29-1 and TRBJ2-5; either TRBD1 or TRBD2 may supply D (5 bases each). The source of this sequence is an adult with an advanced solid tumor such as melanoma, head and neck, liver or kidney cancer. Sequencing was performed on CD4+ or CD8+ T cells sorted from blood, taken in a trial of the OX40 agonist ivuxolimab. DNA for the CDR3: TGCAGCGTTGGTCCGGGGACCGGGAAGACCCAGTACTTC. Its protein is CSVGPGTGKTQYF.